These 18 T cell receptor beta chains were all obtained from the same sample, sequenced in a study of Tregs in tolerant kidney transplant recipients. TCRdb keeps only in-frame clones here, not all; method: immunoSEQ multiplex PCR. Among tens of thousands of clones, roughly nine tenths were seen once, and the ten largest hold 1.5% to 2%. The nonmyeloablative bone marrow transplants came from related graft donors, with transient mixed chimerism. Sequencing used CD4+ T cells from blood (PBMCs), obtained 24 months after the transplant. Receptors originate from a human patient who received a combined kidney and bone marrow transplant. A share of the T cells may be of graft donor origin.

The V gene is TRBV6-1, the J gene TRBJ1-3; the D gene is possibly TRBD1 (5 bases). Trimming removed 7 bases from V and 2 bases from J, with 9 bases in between. Looked up from germline, CDR1 is MNHNS and CDR2 is SASEGT. CDR3 length equals 13 residues. The CDR3 is CASIRQTGNTIYF. The CDR3 DNA follows: TGTGCCAGCATTCGACAGACTGGAAACACCATATATTTT.

The chain joins TRBV5-1 to TRBJ1-2; D is unresolved. V lost 0 bases and J 2 bases, leaving 8 bases between the germline ends. This CDR3 region has 14 residues. The germline V gene encodes CDR1 SGHRS and CDR2 YFSETQ. The CDR3 spells CASSLGILNYGYTF. In DNA form, the CDR3 reads TGCGCCAGCAGCTTGGGGATACTAAACTATGGCTACACCTTC.

V usage is TRBV5-1 and J usage is TRBJ2-1, with 14 bases matching TRBD2. V was pared by 5 bases and J by 8 bases, with 9 bases of the junction left unmatched. Germline V gene sequence: CDR1 SGHRS, CDR2 YFSETQ. There are 16 residues in the CDR3. The CDR3 DNA sequence: TGCGCCAGCAGTACGCCGGGACTAGCGGGAGAGGATGAGCAGTTCTTC. This gives the protein CASSTPGLAGEDEQFF.

This clone was seen once. The gene calls are TRBV7-2 and TRBJ2-1; 10 bases line up with TRBD2. The CDR3 extends over 16 amino acids. Germline values: CDR1 SGHTA, CDR2 FQGNSA. J lost 4 bases, V lost 1 base, and 4 bases had no gene match. CDR3 nucleotides: TGTGCCAGCAGCTTAGGTGGGACTAGCGAATACAATGAGCAGTTCTTC. Amino acid sequence: CASSLGGTSEYNEQFF.

This rearrangement joins TRBV7-9 to TRBJ2-1; a weak D match, TRBD2 (6 bases). The CDR3 spans 14 residues. V was clipped by 1 base and J by 4 bases, with 8 bases between them. Germline lookup yields CDR1 SEHNR and CDR2 FQNEAQ (reference sequence). The CDR3 sequence: CASSLGDWYNEQFF. The CDR3 region has the DNA TGTGCCAGCAGCTTAGGGGACTGGTACAATGAGCAGTTCTTC. The whole variable domain, filled in from reference TRBV7-9 and TRBJ2-1, reads DTGVSQNPRHKITKRGQNVTFRCDPISEHNRLYWYRQTLGQGPEFLTYFQNEAQLEKSRLLSDRFSAERPKGSFSTLEIQRTEQGDSAMYLCASSLGDWYNEQFFGPGTRLTVL.

This clone was counted only a few times. The gene calls are TRBV21-1 and TRBJ2-1; the table's D call of TRBD1 was not tested on the DNA. TRBV21-1 is a documented pseudogene. The CDR3 spans 14 residues. For the CDR3, the DNA is TGTGCCAGCAGCGGAACGGACAGGTACAATGAGCAGTTCTTC. Translated: CASSGTDRYNEQFF.

This chain links TRBV10-3 with TRBJ1-1; D is uncertain. Trimming cost V 0 bases and J 7 bases, with 6 bases left between them. The CDR3 runs to 12 residues. Looked up from germline, CDR1 is ENHRY and CDR2 is SYGVKD. CDR3: CAISESLSEAFF. As DNA, the CDR3 is TGTGCCATCAGTGAGTCGCTAAGTGAAGCTTTCTTT.

The J gene is TRBJ2-1, the V gene TRBV9; 10 nucleotides match TRBD1. CDR3 size: 15 residues. V was pared by 3 bases and J by 8 bases, with 8 bases of the junction left unmatched. CDR1 and CDR2 (germline): SGDLS, YYNGEE. The CDR3: CASSARDRGVDEQFF. CDR3 nucleotides: TGTGCCAGCAGCGCCCGGGACAGGGGTGTTGATGAGCAGTTCTTC.

This chain uses TRBV7-2 with TRBJ2-3, with 16 positions matching TRBD2. The CDR3 extends over 16 amino acids. The trim removed 5 bases at V and 4 bases at J, leaving 3 bases unmatched. Germline CDR1 and CDR2: SGHTA and FQGNSA. The CDR3 spells CASSTGTSGRADTQYF. The CDR3 coding sequence is TGTGCCAGCAGCACCGGGACTAGCGGGAGGGCAGATACGCAGTATTTT. Combining the CDR3 with reference TRBV7-2 and TRBJ2-3 gives the whole variable domain GAGVSQSPSNKVTEKGKDVELRCDPISGHTALYWYRQSLGQGLEFLIYFQGNSAPDKSGLPSDRFSAERTGGSVSTLTIQRTQQEDSAVYLCASSTGTSGRADTQYFGPGTRLTVL.

J is TRBJ2-1 and V is TRBV7-2; 9 bases map to TRBD2. The germline V gene encodes CDR1 SGHTA and CDR2 FQGNSA. The CDR3 has 14 residues. V trimming: 7 bases; J trimming: 3 bases; junction bases outside the gene matches: 4. The DNA of the CDR3 is TGTGCCAGCATCCGTAGCGGGAGCTACAATGAGCAGTTCTTC. Translating it yields CASIRSGSYNEQFF.

As concerns this clone: One end of the junction does not line up with germline, which may come from a read error. This chain uses TRBV7-9 with TRBJ1-2; D gene ambiguous. The CDR3 is 12 amino acids. The germline V gene has CDR1 SEHNR and CDR2 FQNEAQ (reference sequence). The CDR3 protein is CASSIADYGYTF. In DNA form, the CDR3 reads TGTGCCAGCAGCATAGCCGACTATGGCTACACCTTC.

This clone has just a few counts. The V and J genes are TRBV29-1 and TRBJ2-1; perhaps TRBD2 as D (6 bases). The CDR3 has 14 residues. V shed 2 bases and J shed 9 bases, with 17 bases lying between them. Germline CDR1 reads SQVTM; CDR2 reads ANQGSEA. CDR3 region: CSVELVRAGGEQFF. The CDR3, as DNA: TGCAGCGTTGAATTGGTCAGGGCCGGGGGTGAGCAGTTCTTC.

The V call is TRBV18, the J call TRBJ2-7; 10 bases match TRBD2. After removal of 8 bases from V and 5 bases from J, the junction contained 9 bases not matched to a gene. In germline, CDR1 is KGHSH, CDR2 LQKENI. This CDR3 has 14 amino acids. The CDR3 nucleotides are TGTGCCAGCCAGAGCGGGGGGGTCCCCCACGAGCAGTACTTC. This encodes CASQSGGVPHEQYF.

V is TRBV5-5 and J is TRBJ2-7; D uncertain. The V end was cut by 7 bases, the J end by 3 bases, with 14 bases between. CDR1 SGHKS and CDR2 YYEKEE come from the germline V gene (reference sequence). The CDR3 has 13 residues. The CDR3: CASSLGEVYEQYF. The CDR3 coding sequence is TGTGCCAGCTCTTTGGGTGAGGTCTACGAGCAGTACTTC.

The genes are TRBV5-1 and TRBJ2-1; 9 bases line up with TRBD1. After removal of 4 bases from V and 5 bases from J, the junction contained 7 bases not matched to a gene. Germline V lookup: CDR1 SGHRS, CDR2 YFSETQ. The CDR3 sequence is 15 residues long. As DNA, the CDR3 is TGCGCCAGCAGCCCTGGACAGGGGACCCACAATGAGCAGTTCTTC. This codes for CASSPGQGTHNEQFF.

Turning to this clone: Germline and junction disagree at one end, which may indicate a read error. Other DNA sequences in the sample encode the same CDR3. This chain joins TRBV5-1 and TRBJ2-7, with 7 bases that match TRBD1. CDR3 length: 13 residues. The V gene's germline CDR1 is SGHRS and CDR2 YFSETQ. The CDR3 protein is CASSLGQGKEQYF. DNA for the CDR3: TGCGCCAGCAGCTTGGGACAGGGAAAGGAGCAGTACTTT.

The chain uses TRBV5-1 and TRBJ2-1; no clear D gene. V was cut by 4 bases and J by 6 bases, with 11 bases left in between. The CDR3 spans 13 residues. The germline CDR1 and CDR2 sequences are SGHRS and YFSETQ. CDR3 DNA: TGCGCCAGCAGCCCGGCCCTAGTCAATGAGCAGTTCTTC. It specifies CASSPALVNEQFF.

This clone was recorded once. The chain is built from TRBV5-3 and TRBJ2-7, with D maybe TRBD1 (6 bases). TRBV5-3 counts as an open reading frame of uncertain function. This CDR3 has 14 residues. V was trimmed by 6 bases and J by 6 bases, leaving 19 bases between them. CDR3 in DNA: TGTGCCAGAACGATTTTACAGGGATTTCGCGAGCAGTACTTC. Protein sequence: CARTILQGFREQYF.